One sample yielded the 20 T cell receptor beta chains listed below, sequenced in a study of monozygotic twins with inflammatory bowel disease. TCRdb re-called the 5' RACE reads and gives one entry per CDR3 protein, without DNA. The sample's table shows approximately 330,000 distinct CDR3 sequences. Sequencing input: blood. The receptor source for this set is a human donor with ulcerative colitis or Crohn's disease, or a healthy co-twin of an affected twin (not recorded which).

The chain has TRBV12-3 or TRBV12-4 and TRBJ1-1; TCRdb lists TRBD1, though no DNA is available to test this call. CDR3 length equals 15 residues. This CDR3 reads CASSPGGTGGTEAFF.

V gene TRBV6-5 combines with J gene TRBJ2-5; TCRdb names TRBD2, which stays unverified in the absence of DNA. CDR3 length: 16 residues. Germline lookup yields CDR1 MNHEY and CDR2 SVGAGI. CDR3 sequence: CASSYSGSGWGETQYF.

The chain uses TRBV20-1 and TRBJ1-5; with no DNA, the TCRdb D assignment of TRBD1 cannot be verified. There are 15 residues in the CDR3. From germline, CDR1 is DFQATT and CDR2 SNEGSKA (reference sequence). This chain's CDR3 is CSAPGQGGGNQPQHF.

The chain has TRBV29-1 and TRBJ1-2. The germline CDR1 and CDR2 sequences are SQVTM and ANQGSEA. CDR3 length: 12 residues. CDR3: CSVEEEVYGYTF.

The CDR3 here is CASSLGVTGVNQPQHF. V is TRBV7-9 and J is TRBJ1-5; TCRdb selects TRBD1, and the lack of DNA leaves this call unchecked. The CDR3 is made up of 16 amino acids. Germline assignment: CDR1 SEHNR and CDR2 FQNEAQ (reference sequence).

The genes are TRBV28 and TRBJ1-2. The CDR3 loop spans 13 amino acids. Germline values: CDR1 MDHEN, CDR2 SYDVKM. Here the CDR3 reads CASSFSDVGMDTF.

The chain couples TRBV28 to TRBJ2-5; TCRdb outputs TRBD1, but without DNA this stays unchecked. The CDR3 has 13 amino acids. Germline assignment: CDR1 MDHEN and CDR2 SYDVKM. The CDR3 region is CASRMDSSETQYF.

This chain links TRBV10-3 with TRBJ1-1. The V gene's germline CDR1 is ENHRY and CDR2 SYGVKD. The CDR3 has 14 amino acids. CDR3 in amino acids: CAISDPSSTVSAFF.

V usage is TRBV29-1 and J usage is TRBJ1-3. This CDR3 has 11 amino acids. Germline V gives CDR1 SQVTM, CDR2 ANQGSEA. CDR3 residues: CSTERENTIYF.

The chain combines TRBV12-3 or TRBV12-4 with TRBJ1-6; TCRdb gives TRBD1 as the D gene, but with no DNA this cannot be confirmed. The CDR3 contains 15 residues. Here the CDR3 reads CASSDRGIDNSPLHF.

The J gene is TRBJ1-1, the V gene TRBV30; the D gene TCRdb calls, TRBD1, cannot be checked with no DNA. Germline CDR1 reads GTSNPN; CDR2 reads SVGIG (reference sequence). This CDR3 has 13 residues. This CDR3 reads CAWSVQGTAGSFF.

CDR3 amino acids: CASSLWTSGGDTQYF. This chain uses TRBV5-1 with TRBJ2-3; TCRdb's D call, TRBD2, is unchecked because there is no DNA. CDR1 is SGHRS and CDR2 is YFSETQ in the germline V gene. The CDR3 consists of 15 residues.

CDR3 protein: CASRRRGSTDTQYF. The chain recombines TRBV6-2 or TRBV6-3 with TRBJ2-3; TCRdb reports TRBD2, a call that lacks DNA to check it against. Germline CDR1 is MNHEY and CDR2 is SVGEGT. The CDR3 has 14 amino acids.

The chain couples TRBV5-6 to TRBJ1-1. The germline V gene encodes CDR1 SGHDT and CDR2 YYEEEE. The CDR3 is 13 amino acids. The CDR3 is CASSFVEGTEAFF.

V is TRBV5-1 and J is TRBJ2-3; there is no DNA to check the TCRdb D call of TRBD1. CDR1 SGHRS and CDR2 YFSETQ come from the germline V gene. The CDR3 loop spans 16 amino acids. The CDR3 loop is CASSFEWGRSTDTQYF.

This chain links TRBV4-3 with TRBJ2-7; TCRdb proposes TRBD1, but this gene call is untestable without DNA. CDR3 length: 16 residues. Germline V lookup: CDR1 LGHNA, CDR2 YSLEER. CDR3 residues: CASSRESGVSTYEQYF.

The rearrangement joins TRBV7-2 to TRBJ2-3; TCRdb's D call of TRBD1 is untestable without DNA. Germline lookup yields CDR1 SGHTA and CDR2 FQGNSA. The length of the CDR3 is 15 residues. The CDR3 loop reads CASKYGTGGVDTQYF.

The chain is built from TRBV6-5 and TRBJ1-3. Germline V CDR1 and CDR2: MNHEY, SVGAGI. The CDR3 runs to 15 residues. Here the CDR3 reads CASSSDGRSGNTIYF.

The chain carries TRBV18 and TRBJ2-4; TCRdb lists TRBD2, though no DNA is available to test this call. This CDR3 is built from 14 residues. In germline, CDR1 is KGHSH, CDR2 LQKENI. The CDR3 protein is CASSEHPLGNIQYF. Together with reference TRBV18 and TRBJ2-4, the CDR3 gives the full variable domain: NAGVMQNPRHLVRRRGQEARLRCSPMKGHSHVYWYRQLPEEGLKFMVYLQKENIIDESGMPKERFSAEFPKEGPSILRIQQVVRGDSAAYFCASSEHPLGNIQYFGAGTRLSVL.

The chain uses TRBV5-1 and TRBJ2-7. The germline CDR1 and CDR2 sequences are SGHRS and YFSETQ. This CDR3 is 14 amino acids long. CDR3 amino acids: CASSKGRDSHEQYF.